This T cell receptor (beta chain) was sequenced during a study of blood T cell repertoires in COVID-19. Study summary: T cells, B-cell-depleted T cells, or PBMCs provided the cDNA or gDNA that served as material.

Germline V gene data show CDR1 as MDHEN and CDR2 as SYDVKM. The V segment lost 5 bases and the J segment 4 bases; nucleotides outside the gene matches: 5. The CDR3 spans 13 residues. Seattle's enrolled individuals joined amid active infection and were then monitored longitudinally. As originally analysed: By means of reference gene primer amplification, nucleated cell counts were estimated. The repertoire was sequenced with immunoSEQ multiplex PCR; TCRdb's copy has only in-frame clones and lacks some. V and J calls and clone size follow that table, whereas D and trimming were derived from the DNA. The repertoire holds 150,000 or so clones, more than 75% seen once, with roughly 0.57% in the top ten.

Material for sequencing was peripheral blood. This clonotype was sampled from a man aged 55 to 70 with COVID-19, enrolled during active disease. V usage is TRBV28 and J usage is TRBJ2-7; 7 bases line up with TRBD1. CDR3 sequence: CASSETGRYEQYF. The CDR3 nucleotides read TGTGCCAGCAGTGAGACAGGGCGGTACGAGCAGTACTTC. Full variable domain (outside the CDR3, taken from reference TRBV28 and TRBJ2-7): DVKVTQSSRYLVKRTGEKVFLECVQDMDHENMFWYRQDPGLGLRLIYFSYDVKMKEKGDIPEGYSVSREKKERFSLILESASTNQTSMYLCASSETGRYEQYFGPGTRLTVT.